This is a list of T cell receptor beta chains from one sample in a study of cytomegalovirus exposure and HLA in healthy donors. Only in-frame clones appear in the TCRdb table, and some are missing; sequencing was by immunoSEQ multiplex PCR. The sample has under 150,000 clones, about 74% seen once; the top ten hold 3.4%. Sequenced: PBMCs. The receptors were sampled from a man aged 25 to 40 in good health and CMV-seronegative. The CDR3 runs from the conserved cysteine through the conserved F or W. Fields, in order: clone size, J gene, D gene, V gene, CDR3 protein, CDR3 DNA. The D gene is left open where the match is weak. Only part of the rows carry a size: once, few, many, or a class if the clone is expanded.

NA TRBJ2-7 NA TRBV11-2 CASSLGYEQCF TGTGCCAGCAGCTTGGGCTACGAGCAGTGCTTC
NA TRBJ1-5 NA TRBV29-1 CSVESDRNQPQHF TGCAGCGTTGAGAGTGACAGAAATCAGCCCCAGCATTTT
once TRBJ2-7 NA TRBV19 CASSIWRDSYEQYF TGTGCCAGTAGTATATGGCGGGATTCCTACGAGCAGTACTTC
NA TRBJ1-6 TRBD1 TRBV6-5 CASRWTGVGNSPLHF TGTGCCAGCAGGTGGACAGGGGTAGGGAATTCACCCCTCCACTTT
NA TRBJ2-1 TRBD2 TRBV9 CASSRAGGSYNEQFF TGTGCCAGCAGCCGAGCGGGGGGCTCCTACAATGAGCAGTTCTTC
NA TRBJ1-1 NA TRBV19 CASSITGFLNTEAFF TGTGCCAGTAGTATAACAGGGTTTTTGAACACTGAAGCTTTCTTT
NA TRBJ1-2 TRBD1 TRBV6-5 CASSPQGQGPGYTF TGTGCCAGCAGTCCCCAGGGACAGGGCCCTGGCTACACCTTC
few TRBJ2-1 NA TRBV7-9 CASSLGVGREHNEQFF TGTGCCAGCAGCTTAGGAGTGGGACGGGAGCACAATGAGCAGTTCTTC
NA TRBJ2-3 TRBD1 TRBV19 CASSSRDRGTDTQYF TGTGCCAGTAGTAGCCGGGACAGGGGGACAGATACGCAGTATTTT
few TRBJ1-1 NA TRBV28 CASSLLRANTEAFF TGTGCCAGCAGTTTATTGAGGGCGAACACTGAAGCTTTCTTT
NA TRBJ2-1 NA TRBV7-8 CASSPGRRFTGEQFF TGTGCCAGCAGCCCTGGTCGCCGGTTTACTGGTGAGCAGTTCTTC
once TRBJ1-2 NA TRBV19 CASSITDGDYGYTF TGTGCCAGTAGTATCACCGACGGAGACTATGGCTACACCTTC
few TRBJ2-2 TRBD1 TRBV4-2 CASAPQGANTGELFF TGTGCCTCCGCCCCTCAGGGGGCCAACACCGGGGAGCTGTTTTTT
once TRBJ2-1 TRBD1 TRBV6-5 CASSTPLTGGNEQFF TGTGCCAGCAGCACTCCGTTGACAGGGGGCAATGAGCAGTTCTTC
NA TRBJ2-7 TRBD2 TRBV29-1 CSVDSGASEQYF TGCAGCGTTGACAGCGGGGCCTCCGAGCAGTACTTC
NA TRBJ1-3 NA TRBV7-2 CASSLARPSGNTIYF TGTGCCAGCAGCCTGGCCCGCCCCTCTGGAAACACCATATATTTT
NA TRBJ2-3 NA TRBV28 CASTLDGGTDTQYF TGTGCCAGCACCCTGGACGGGGGCACAGATACGCAGTATTTT
NA TRBJ1-2 NA TRBV28 CASSLADLRGGYTF TGTGCCAGCAGTCTTGCGGACCTCAGGGGTGGCTACACCTTC
NA TRBJ1-1 NA TRBV21-1 CASSKVGQGDMNTEAFF TGTGCCAGCAGCAAAGTCGGACAGGGGGACATGAACACTGAAGCTTTCTTT
NA TRBJ1-5 NA TRBV27 CASSRGGSNQPQHF TGTGCCAGCAGTAGGGGAGGAAGCAATCAGCCCCAGCATTTT
NA TRBJ2-7 NA TRBV4-1 CASSQDWEGVISYEQYF TGCGCCAGCAGCCAAGATTGGGAAGGGGTCATCTCCTACGAGCAGTACTTC
many TRBJ1-1 NA TRBV2 CASSVKREGTEAFF TGTGCCAGCAGTGTAAAGCGGGAGGGGACTGAAGCTTTCTTT
NA TRBJ2-7 NA TRBV7-9 CASSFTGREQYF TGTGCCAGCAGCTTTACAGGACGCGAGCAGTACTTC
NA TRBJ2-7 TRBD2 TRBV5-1 CASSAEVLAGGPSSYEQYF TGCGCCAGCAGCGCGGAGGTCCTAGCGGGAGGGCCATCTTCCTACGAGCAGTACTTC
NA TRBJ2-7 TRBD1 TRBV12-5 CASGKGQGNYEQYF TGTGCTAGTGGTAAGGGACAGGGAAACTACGAGCAGTACTTC
NA TRBJ1-2 TRBD1 TRBV9 CASSAESRGTGPGYTF TGTGCCAGCAGCGCGGAGTCCAGGGGGACAGGGCCCGGCTACACCTTC
NA TRBJ2-5 TRBD2 TRBV7-3 CASSLMGGSGTQYF TGTGCCAGCAGCTTAATGGGAGGGTCGGGGACCCAGTACTTC
NA TRBJ1-3 NA TRBV5-4 CASSLAQGGGNTIYF TGTGCCAGCAGCTTGGCCCAGGGTGGTGGAAACACCATATATTTT
NA TRBJ1-5 TRBD1 TRBV9 CASSVEGAYQPQHF TGTGCCAGCAGCGTAGAGGGGGCATATCAGCCCCAGCATTTT
few TRBJ2-7 NA TRBV7-2 CASSLVAAALGYEQYF TGTGCCAGCAGCTTAGTAGCGGCAGCCCTCGGGTACGAGCAGTACTTC
NA TRBJ2-5 TRBD2 TRBV27 CASTPSGRHSGAQYF TGTGCCAGCACCCCTAGCGGGAGGCACTCGGGAGCCCAGTACTTC
NA TRBJ2-2 TRBD1 TRBV19 CASSIVNRGGELFF TGTGCCAGTAGTATAGTAAACAGGGGGGGGGAGCTGTTTTTT
NA TRBJ2-7 TRBD1 TRBV14 CASSQEGQGIVLREQYF TGTGCCAGCAGCCAAGAAGGACAGGGGATTGTCCTGAGGGAGCAGTACTTC
few TRBJ2-1 TRBD1 TRBV30 CALDRVANEQFF TGTGCCTTGGACAGGGTTGCCAATGAGCAGTTCTTC
NA TRBJ1-6 TRBD1 TRBV5-6 CASSSGQGDSPLHF TGTGCCAGCAGCTCCGGACAGGGCGACTCACCCCTCCACTTT
once TRBJ1-1 NA TRBV19 CASSIGGFNTEAFF TGTGCCAGTAGTATAGGAGGTTTTAACACTGAAGCTTTCTTT
NA TRBJ2-7 TRBD2 TRBV27 CASSLSPGLAGVYEQYF TGTGCCAGCAGTTTATCCCCGGGACTAGCGGGAGTCTACGAGCAGTACTTC
NA TRBJ2-1 TRBD2 TRBV4-2 CASSQGLAGGYEQFF TGTGCCAGCAGCCAGGGACTAGCGGGAGGCTATGAGCAGTTCTTC
once TRBJ2-7 TRBD1 TRBV5-4 CASSLTGGYEQYF TGTGCCAGCAGCTTGACAGGGGGCTACGAGCAGTACTTC
NA TRBJ1-3 TRBD1 TRBV5-1 CASSWGDSLGNTIYF TGCGCCAGCAGCTGGGGGGACAGCCTTGGAAACACCATATATTTT
NA TRBJ2-1 NA TRBV7-2 CASSLSRTQGIEQFF TGTGCCAGCAGCTTAAGTCGGACCCAGGGCATTGAGCAGTTCTTC
NA TRBJ2-3 TRBD2 TRBV28 CASSSPGTSSIDTQYF TGTGCCAGCAGTAGCCCCGGGACTAGCTCGATAGATACGCAGTATTTT
NA TRBJ1-1 NA TRBV25-1 CASSVRERTEAFF TGTGCCAGCAGTGTCAGGGAACGGACTGAAGCTTTCTTT
NA TRBJ2-6 NA TRBV5-1 CASSSRQEGLSGANVLTF TGCGCCAGCAGCAGCCGGCAGGAGGGGCTCTCTGGGGCCAACGTCCTGACTTTC
NA TRBJ2-7 TRBD1 TRBV5-6 CASSLRGQAEGYYEQYF TGTGCCAGCAGCCTTAGAGGACAGGCTGAGGGATACTACGAGCAGTACTTC
NA TRBJ2-5 NA TRBV27 CASSPGVGETQYF TGTGCCAGCAGTCCCGGAGTAGGCGAGACCCAGTACTTC
once TRBJ2-2 TRBD1 TRBV7-9 CASREPGQVVTGELFF TGTGCCAGCAGGGAGCCGGGACAGGTAGTTACCGGGGAGCTGTTTTTT
NA TRBJ2-5 TRBD2 TRBV5-1 CASSLNGASGGETQYF TGCGCCAGCAGCTTGAATGGGGCTAGCGGGGGAGAGACCCAGTACTTC
NA TRBJ2-2 TRBD2 TRBV9 CASSFSGGGTGELFF TGTGCCAGCAGCTTTAGCGGGGGGGGGACCGGGGAGCTGTTTTTT
NA TRBJ2-5 TRBD1 TRBV27 CASSLLQGRAETQYF TGTGCCAGCAGTTTATTACAGGGGCGCGCGGAGACCCAGTACTTC